These 21 T cell receptor beta chains originate from one sample sequenced in a study of tumor-infiltrating lymphocytes in primary liver carcinoma. RNA was extracted from whole blood without cell sorting, alongside germline DNA. With a constant-region primer, TCR beta cDNA was made from about 0.5 ug of total RNA. ARM-PCR was slightly modified, and three nested multiplex PCR rounds with it gave rise to the TCR beta libraries. It was with TRBV1-TRBV30 forward primers and a C-beta reverse primer that the first two PCR rounds were run, at about 10 cycles each. TCRdb re-called the multiplex PCR reads with MiXCR, one entry per CDR3 protein. The sample shows roughly 330,000 distinct CDR3 sequences, less than 75% of them seen only once. Sequencing input: peripheral blood. The source of these receptors is a man aged 35 to 55 with primary liver carcinoma and hepatitis B virus infection.

This clonotype was seen repeatedly, ten times or more. This chain uses TRBV6-6 with TRBJ1-5; no clear D gene. Per the germline V gene, CDR1 is MNHNY and CDR2 is SVGAGI (reference sequence). This CDR3 region has 13 residues. V was pared by 6 bases and J by 7 bases, with 13 bases between. CDR3 nucleotides: TGTGCCAGCAGCCTCACGGGAACCCAGCCCCAGCATTTT. It translates to CASSLTGTQPQHF.

This clonotype was seen many times. V is TRBV6-5 and J is TRBJ2-7, with TRBD2 matching over 7 bases. CDR3 length: 13 residues. The junction had 5 bases not matched to a gene; V was cut back by 6 bases and J by 3 bases. CDR1 and CDR2 from the germline V gene are MNHEY and SVGAGI. CDR3 sequence (DNA): TGTGCCAGCAGCCGAATAGCGGGCTACGAGCAGTACTTC. This sequence encodes CASSRIAGYEQYF.

In the case of this clonotype: An end of the junction does not agree with germline; a read error may underlie this. The rearrangement uses TRBV11-2 and TRBJ2-5, with D unresolved. The V gene's germline CDR1 is SGHAT and CDR2 FQNNGV. This CDR3 contains 13 residues. This CDR3 is CTSSLMSIVTQYF. CDR3 sequence (DNA): TGTACCAGCAGCTTGATGAGTATAGTGACCCAGTACTTC.

This clonotype has a handful of counts. The chain has TRBV6-4 and TRBJ2-2, with a possible D match to TRBD1 (5 bases). This CDR3 comprises 12 residues. Trimming left V 2 bases short and J 12 bases short, with 10 bases between. CDR1 and CDR2 (germline): MRHNA, SNTAGT. This CDR3 is CASSDAGAKLFF. DNA for the CDR3: TGTGCCAGCAGTGACGCTGGGGCGAAGCTGTTTTTT.

Turning to this clonotype: The junction shows a germline mismatch at one end, possibly a read error. The J gene is TRBJ2-3, the V gene TRBV11-2; no clear D gene. Germline CDR1 reads SGHAT; CDR2 reads FQNNGV. This CDR3 comprises 13 residues. The CDR3 sequence: CTSSLDRTDTQFF. The CDR3 region has the DNA TGTACCAGCAGCTTAGATAGAACAGATACGCAGTTTTTT.

The sample holds one count of this clonotype. One base away lies a much larger clone, so this may be a sequencing read error. The rearrangement uses TRBV14 and TRBJ2-7; D perhaps matches TRBD2 (5 bases). The CDR3 length is 13 residues. Germline CDR1 and CDR2: SGHDN and FVKESK. The CDR3 nucleotides read TGTGCCAGCAGGCAAGATTGGAGGTACGAGCAGTACTTC. Protein sequence: CASRQDWRYEQYF.

On this clonotype: Without the conserved terminal phenylalanine or tryptophan, this CDR3 likely stems from a read error. This sequence joins TRBV12-3 or TRBV12-4 and TRBJ2-1; 14 bases map to TRBD2. The trim removed 5 bases at V and 10 bases at J, leaving 10 bases unmatched. CDR3 length: 16 amino acids. The CDR3 coding sequence is TGTGCCAGCAGTACAAGTAGGGGACTAGCGGGAGTCGAGCAGTTCTTA. Protein sequence: CASSTSRGLAGVEQFL.

Note on this clonotype: This is likely a read error, given that the CDR3 carries no conserved phenylalanine or tryptophan at its end. The DNA is left out, because the CDR3 cannot be placed on it with certainty; the CDR3 is given as TCRdb lists it. The rearrangement links TRBV11-2 to TRBJ2-5; the table's D call, TRBD2, has no DNA check behind it. The CDR3 comprises 14 residues, both ends counted. Germline CDR1 is SGHAT and CDR2 is FQNNGV. CDR3 in amino acids: CASSLTSGKETQCL.

A word on this clonotype: The CDR3 ends on some other residue instead of the conserved phenylalanine or tryptophan, so this is likely a read error. The chain joins TRBV11-2 to TRBJ1-1; D possibly corresponds to TRBD1 (5 bases). Germline V gene sequence: CDR1 SGHAT, CDR2 FQNNGV. The V end was cut by 1 base, the J end by 4 bases, with 10 bases between. The CDR3 totals 14 residues. The CDR3 is CASSLGDLGTEAFL. The CDR3 DNA sequence: TGTGCCAGCAGCTTAGGGGACTTGGGCACTGAAGCTTTCTTA.

This clonotype came up once. This may be a read error: a much more frequent sequence differs by one nucleotide. The chain joins TRBV4-2 to TRBJ2-2; the D gene is possibly TRBD2 (6 bases). V shed 5 bases and J shed 2 bases, with 15 bases lying between them. Germline-derived CDR1 and CDR2 are LGHNA and YNFKEQ. This CDR3 has 16 residues. In nucleotides, the CDR3 is TGTGCCAGCAGCGATACTATCGGGAGTAACACCGGGGAGCTGTTTTTT. As protein: CASSDTIGSNTGELFF.

In its sample, this clonotype was seen many times. J is TRBJ2-1 and V is TRBV5-4; 11 bases align to TRBD2. CDR1 and CDR2 (germline): SGHNT, YYREEE (reference sequence). The length of the CDR3 is 15 residues. The V segment lost 1 base and the J segment 8 bases; nucleotides outside the gene matches: 5. The CDR3 DNA sequence: TGTGCCAGCAGCTTGTTGCTAGCGGGAGGAGATGAGCAGTTCTTC. It yields the protein CASSLLLAGGDEQFF. The whole variable domain, filled in from reference TRBV5-4 and TRBJ2-1, reads ETGVTQSPTHLIKTRGQQVTLRCSSQSGHNTVSWYQQALGQGPQFIFQYYREEENGRGNFPPRFSGLQFPNYSSELNVNALELDDSALYLCASSLLLAGGDEQFFGPGTRLTVL.

The chain is built from TRBV29-1 and TRBJ1-5; D might be TRBD1 (6 bases). This CDR3 has 14 residues. Germline-derived CDR1 and CDR2 are SQVTM and ANQGSEA. This CDR3 reads CIAGRGGRDQPQHF. CDR3 nucleotide sequence: TGCATCGCTGGTAGGGGGGGCCGAGATCAGCCCCAGCATTTT. Drawing the rest from reference TRBV29-1 and TRBJ1-5, the complete variable domain is SAVISQKPSRDICQRGTSLTIQCQVDSQVTMMFWYRQQPGQSLTLIATANQGSEATYESGFVIDKFPISRPNLTFSTLTVSNMSPEDSSIYLCIAGRGGRDQPQHFGDGTRLSIL.

Details on this clonotype: One end of the junction varies from germline; a read error may be responsible. The rearrangement links TRBV11-2 to TRBJ2-1; maybe TRBD2 (5 bases). This CDR3 is 14 amino acids long. CDR1 is SGHAT, CDR2 FQNNGV, per germline. Here the CDR3 reads CASSPNWGAGEQFF. The CDR3 DNA is TGTGCCAGCAGCCCCAACTGGGGAGCCGGGGAGCAATTCTTC.

In the case of this clonotype: This may come from a read error, since a much larger clone is one base off. CDR3 protein: CASRTLTRGYAF. CDR3 nucleotide sequence: TGTGCCAGCAGGACACTGACTAGAGGCTACGCCTTC. The V call is TRBV6-1, the J call TRBJ1-2; unclear D gene. CDR3 size: 12 residues. Germline loops: CDR1 MNHNS, CDR2 SASEGT.

The chain recombines TRBV6-2 or TRBV6-3 with TRBJ1-5, with D perhaps TRBD1 (6 bases). This CDR3 spans 14 amino acids. In germline, CDR1 is MNHEY, CDR2 SVGEGT. The CDR3 sequence is CANSDGQRNQPQHF. The CDR3, as DNA: TGTGCGAACAGTGACGGACAGCGAAATCAGCCCCAGCATTTT.

Turning to this clonotype: A read error is possible here, since a much larger clone lies one base away. The V and J genes are TRBV6-2 or TRBV6-3 and TRBJ2-7; D is perhaps TRBD2 (7 bases). Germline lookup yields CDR1 MNHEY and CDR2 SVGEGT. The CDR3 totals 12 residues. CDR3 nucleotide sequence: TGTACCGTAGACGGGGGGCTGTACGAGCAGTACTTC. Translating gives CTVDGGLYEQYF.

This clonotype came up many times. This chain links TRBV6-1 with TRBJ2-2; 10 bases are shared with TRBD2. The CDR3 extends over 16 amino acids. Per germline, CDR1 MNHNS and CDR2 SASEGT. Losses at the gene ends were 7 bases for V and 2 bases for J; bases not matched to a gene: 7. The DNA for the CDR3 is TGTGCCAGCATCACACGGACTAGCGGTAACACCGGGGAGCTGTTTTTT. Its protein is CASITRTSGNTGELFF.

Comment on this clonotype: This sequence may be a read error, since a much larger clone differs from it by one base. The chain uses TRBV12-3 or TRBV12-4 and TRBJ1-1; D gene uncertain. The V and J ends lost 5 bases and 0 bases respectively, with 13 bases between them. This CDR3 is built from 15 residues. CDR3: CASSRNPIVNTEAFF. CDR3 sequence (DNA): TGTGCCAGCAGTCGAAACCCGATTGTGAACACTGAAGCTTTCTTT.

The V call is TRBV5-1, the J call TRBJ2-4, with 9 bases matching TRBD1. The V gene's germline CDR1 is SGHRS and CDR2 YFSETQ. The CDR3 has 17 residues. Trimming at V came to 0 bases and at J to 3 bases, leaving 7 bases not matched to a gene. The chain's CDR3 is CASSLGGTGIVKNIQYF. The DNA of the CDR3 is TGCGCCAGCAGCTTGGGTGGGACAGGGATAGTCAAAAACATTCAGTACTTC.

In regard to this clonotype: The junction differs from germline at one of its ends, possibly a read error. The gene calls are TRBV19 and TRBJ1-5, with D possibly TRBD1 on 5 matching bases. The CDR3 has 15 residues. Germline V gives CDR1 LNHDA, CDR2 SQIVND (reference sequence). CDR3 protein: CASSMTLGGYQPQHF. CDR3 nucleotide sequence: TGTGCCAGTAGTATGACCCTGGGGGGGTATCAGCCACAGCATTTT. Drawing the rest from reference TRBV19 and TRBJ1-5, the complete variable domain is DGGITQSPKYLFRKEGQNVTLSCEQNLNHDAMYWYRQDPGQGLRLIYYSQIVNDFQKGDIAEGYSVSREKKESFPLTVTSAQKNPTAFYLCASSMTLGGYQPQHFGDGTRLSIL.

The chain joins TRBV6-1 to TRBJ1-2; no clear D. Per the germline V gene, CDR1 is MNHNS and CDR2 is SASEGT. With 3 bases removed from V and 10 bases from J, the gap between germline ends came to 15 bases. The CDR3 has 13 amino acids. Here the CDR3 reads CASSDYRGLNYTF. The CDR3 coding sequence is TGTGCCAGCAGTGACTATCGGGGTTTGAACTACACCTTC.